The sequence of this T cell receptor beta chain was determined in a study of a mutant IDH1 vaccine in newly diagnosed glioma. Study in general: Vaccination followed radiotherapy alone by 4-6 weeks, or accompanied temozolomide cycles. Mean patient age was about 40 years; 62.5% were male and approximately 38% female. The timing of visit V12 was week 35, and that of visit V13 was week 47. General study findings and limits: Among top peripheral T cell clonotypes, changes seemed unrelated to pseudoprogression.

This clone was detected a few times. Its matching antigen is unknown. The CDR3 loop spans 16 amino acids. Germline lookup yields CDR1 SGHTA and CDR2 FQGTGA. Trimming cost V 5 bases and J 0 bases, with 17 bases left between them. Stated time point: week 35, safety follow-up. Alongside topical imiquimod, each dose of vaccine comprised 300 ug of mutant IDH1 20-mer peptide. Profiling relied on immunoSEQ multiplex PCR, and the TCRdb table lists in-frame clones only, not all of them. The sample contains tens of thousands of clones, approximately 92% of which appear only once. The gene calls are TRBV7-3 and TRBJ2-7; D not resolved. Sequences were derived from PBMCs, sampled from a glioma patient whose treatment included an IDH1 peptide vaccine. The receptor was derived from a man over 45 with glioma. In DNA form, the CDR3 reads TGTGCCAGCAGCCCACACGGGTTTCGATTCTCCTACGAGCAGTACTTC. Its protein is CASSPHGFRFSYEQYF.